Sequencing of this T cell receptor (beta chain) was carried out in a study of spatial heterogeneity in lung cancer. By proportion, this clonotype is medium-sized. Time point described: sample taken at primary tumor resection. The donor group consisted of 72 patients who had untreated, early-stage non-small cell lung cancer. In the library, each TCR cDNA molecule bore its own unique molecular identifier. Using its own MiXCR run on the 5' RACE reads, TCRdb lists one record per CDR3 protein. The sample shows some 10,000 distinct CDR3 sequences, approximately 6.3% of them seen only once. Germline values: CDR1 LNHDA, CDR2 SQIVND (reference sequence). Trimming cost V 3 bases and J 5 bases, with 13 bases left between them. The CDR3 is 14 residues long.

The material sequenced was normal lung tissue next to the tumor, taken at surgery. The clonotype originates from a male donor with early-stage non-small cell lung cancer. V and J are TRBV19 and TRBJ1-1; D is undetermined. The CDR3 loop reads CASSIDSKGTEAFF. In nucleotides, the CDR3 is TGTGCCAGTAGTATTGACTCAAAAGGGACTGAAGCTTTCTTT.